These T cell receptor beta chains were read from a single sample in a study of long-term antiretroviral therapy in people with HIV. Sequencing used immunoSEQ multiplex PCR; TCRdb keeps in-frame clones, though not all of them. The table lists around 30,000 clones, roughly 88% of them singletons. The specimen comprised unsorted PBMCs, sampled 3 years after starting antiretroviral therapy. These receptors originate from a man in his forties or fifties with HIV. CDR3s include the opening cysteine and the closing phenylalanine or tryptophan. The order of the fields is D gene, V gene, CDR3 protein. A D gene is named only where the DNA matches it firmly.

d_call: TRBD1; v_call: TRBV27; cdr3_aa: CASTSLPGQGKPQHF
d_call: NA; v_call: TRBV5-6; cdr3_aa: CASSLGGASQPQHF
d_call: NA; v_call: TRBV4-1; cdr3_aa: CASSQRDPNTDTQYF
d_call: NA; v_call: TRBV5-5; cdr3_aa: CASSTDYYNEQFF
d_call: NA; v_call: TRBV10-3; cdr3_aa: CAISEQGDEQYF
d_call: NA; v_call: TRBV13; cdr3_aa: CASSLTSGRAYNSPLHF
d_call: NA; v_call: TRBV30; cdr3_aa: CAWSVNPGAEQYF
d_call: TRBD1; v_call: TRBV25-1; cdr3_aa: CATRQGDPMNTEAFF
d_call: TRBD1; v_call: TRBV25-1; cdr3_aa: CASIAGTGLEQFF
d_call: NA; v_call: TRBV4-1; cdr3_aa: CASSHSDSHSYEQYF
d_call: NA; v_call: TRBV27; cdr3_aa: CASSLGLPSYSSTDTQYF
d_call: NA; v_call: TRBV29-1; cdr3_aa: CSGGDGRRWAFF
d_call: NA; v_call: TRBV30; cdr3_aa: CAWSVGLPQSPLHF
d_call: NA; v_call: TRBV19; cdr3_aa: CASSMPQTVVDTSGANVLTF
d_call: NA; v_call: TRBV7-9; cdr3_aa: CASSPGYNEQFF
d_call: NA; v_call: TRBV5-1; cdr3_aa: CASSFRDANTGELFF
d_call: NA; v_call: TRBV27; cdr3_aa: CASSLGPHTEAFF
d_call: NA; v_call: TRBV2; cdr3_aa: CASSGDPTGRSNQPQHF
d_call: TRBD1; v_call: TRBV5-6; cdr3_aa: CASSKNPGQGTNEKLFF
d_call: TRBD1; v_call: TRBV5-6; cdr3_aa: CASSLGTGFYEQYF
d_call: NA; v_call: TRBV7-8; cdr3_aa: CASSPIDGEQFF
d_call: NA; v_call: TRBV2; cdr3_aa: CASRRGGPLGEQYF
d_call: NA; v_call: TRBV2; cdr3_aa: CASSQGNNSPLHF
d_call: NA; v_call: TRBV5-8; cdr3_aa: CASSFIAGRTEAFF
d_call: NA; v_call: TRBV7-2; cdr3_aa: CASSLTATSQPQHF
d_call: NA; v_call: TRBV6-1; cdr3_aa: CASVREYSNQPQHF
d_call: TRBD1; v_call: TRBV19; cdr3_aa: CASSPQTGETVTTF
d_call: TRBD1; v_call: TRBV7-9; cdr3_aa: CASSLPGGHQPQHF